Listed below are T cell receptor beta chains from one sample, sequenced in a study of T-cell memory formation after mild COVID-19. Each CDR3 protein gets one entry after TCRdb re-called the 5' RACE reads with MiXCR. The sample contains about 160,000 distinct CDR3 sequences, around 30% of which appear only once. Sequenced material: PBMCs or a T cell subset sorted from them (not recorded which). These receptors were taken from an adult woman who had mild COVID-19 (a few samples of this study predate the infection). Cell type and time point are not known. Both conserved end residues are part of each CDR3. The order of the fields is J gene, CDR3 length, D gene, V gene, clone size, CDR3 DNA, CDR3 protein. The D gene is left open where the match is weak. Clone size is given for some rows only: seen once, a few or many times, or a class if the clone is expanded.

TRBJ1-1	12	NA	TRBV19	NA	TGTGCCAGTACGTGGGTGGGCGGTAAGGCTTTCTTT	CASTWVGGKAFF
TRBJ2-7	14	NA	TRBV6-5	NA	TGTGCCAGCAGTTTTCGGCAGGGGGGATACGAGCAGTACTTC	CASSFRQGGYEQYF
TRBJ2-2	15	NA	TRBV5-5	NA	TGTGCCAGCAGCTTGGGGCCAGGAGGTTCCGGGGAGCTGTTTTTT	CASSLGPGGSGELFF
TRBJ2-5	15	NA	TRBV3-1	NA	TGTGCCAGCAGCCAAGAGTTACGGGACCAAGAGACCCAGTACTTC	CASSQELRDQETQYF
TRBJ2-2	17	TRBD1	TRBV7-9	NA	TGTGCCACCCGAACCTCGGGGACAGGACCGAACACCGGGGAGCTGTTTTTT	CATRTSGTGPNTGELFF
TRBJ2-1	18	TRBD1	TRBV9	NA	TGTGCCAGCAGCGCTCCCCTAGGTACCGGGACAGGGCACAATGAGCAGTTCTTC	CASSAPLGTGTGHNEQFF
TRBJ2-5	12	NA	TRBV20-1	NA	TGCAGTGCTACAAGGGCGTTAGAGACCCAGTACTTC	CSATRALETQYF
TRBJ2-7	13	NA	TRBV10-3	few	TGTGCCAGTCGTTCAAGCGACATGTACGAGCAGTACTTC	CASRSSDMYEQYF
TRBJ2-1	12	NA	TRBV18	few	TGTGCCAGCTCAAGGGAAAGGGTTGAGCAGTTCTTC	CASSRERVEQFF
TRBJ1-2	16	TRBD1	TRBV12-3/TRBV12-4	few	TGTGCCAGCAGGGGTGGAGCCGGGACAGGGATCTATGGCTACACCTTC	CASRGGAGTGIYGYTF